This TCR beta chain was profiled in a study of blood T cell repertoires in COVID-19. Study details: From the United States, Italy and Spain came samples of acute and convalescent COVID-19. Nucleic acid was either cDNA or gDNA, and it came from T cells, B-cell-depleted T cells, or PBMCs.

Original handling: Estimates of nucleated cell counts were drawn from the amplification of reference gene primers. Using immunoSEQ multiplex PCR, the repertoire was profiled, and TCRdb retains in-frame clones only, with some absent. V, J and clone size derive from that table, while D and trimming were established from the DNA sequence. The profile shows some 190,000 clones, about 70% of them singletons. CDR3 length equals 15 residues. V was pared by 1 base and J by 0 bases, with 4 bases between. Germline CDR1 and CDR2: MDHEN and SYDVKM. The gene calls are TRBV28 and TRBJ2-6; no definite D call. This sequence was found in a woman between 50 and 59 years old with active or convalescent COVID-19. Sequences were obtained from peripheral blood. CDR3 residues: CASSLYLSGANVLTF. For the CDR3, the DNA is TGTGCCAGCAGTTTATATCTCTCTGGGGCCAACGTCCTGACTTTC. Based on the CDR3 plus reference TRBV28 and TRBJ2-6, the full variable domain is DVKVTQSSRYLVKRTGEKVFLECVQDMDHENMFWYRQDPGLGLRLIYFSYDVKMKEKGDIPEGYSVSREKKERFSLILESASTNQTSMYLCASSLYLSGANVLTFGAGSRLTVL.